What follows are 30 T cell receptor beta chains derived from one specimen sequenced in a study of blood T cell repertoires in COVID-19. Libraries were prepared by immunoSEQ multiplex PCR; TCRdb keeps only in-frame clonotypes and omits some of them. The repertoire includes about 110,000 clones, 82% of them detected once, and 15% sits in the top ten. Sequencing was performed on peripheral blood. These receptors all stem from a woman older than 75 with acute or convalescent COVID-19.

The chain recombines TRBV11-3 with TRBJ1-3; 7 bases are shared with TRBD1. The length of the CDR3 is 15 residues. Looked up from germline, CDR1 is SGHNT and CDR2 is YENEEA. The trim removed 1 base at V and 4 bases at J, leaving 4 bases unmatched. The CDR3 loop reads CASSLGQGGGNTIYF. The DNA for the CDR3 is TGTGCCAGCAGCTTAGGACAGGGCGGGGGAAACACCATATATTTT.

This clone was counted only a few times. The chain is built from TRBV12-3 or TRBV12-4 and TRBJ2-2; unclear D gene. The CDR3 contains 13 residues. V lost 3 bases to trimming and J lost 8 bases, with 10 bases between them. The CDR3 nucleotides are TGTGCCAGCAGTTTGGCCCCGCCAGGGGAGCTGTTTTTT. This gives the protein CASSLAPPGELFF.

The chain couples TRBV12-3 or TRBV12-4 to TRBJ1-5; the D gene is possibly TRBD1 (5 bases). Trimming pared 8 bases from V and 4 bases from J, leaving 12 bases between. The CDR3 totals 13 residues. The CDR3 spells CASYGGGNQPQHF. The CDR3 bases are TGTGCCAGCTATGGTGGGGGGAATCAGCCCCAGCATTTT.

The CDR3 DNA sequence: TGTGCCAGCAGCTCACGGAGTACAGGGGGAATAGGATATGGCTACACCTTC. Translation: CASSSRSTGGIGYGYTF. The rearrangement uses TRBV13 and TRBJ1-2; the match to TRBD1 covers 8 bases. Looked up from germline, CDR1 is PRHDT and CDR2 is FYEKMQ (reference sequence). V shed 4 bases and J 5 bases; nucleotides not matched to a gene: 15. This CDR3 has 17 residues.

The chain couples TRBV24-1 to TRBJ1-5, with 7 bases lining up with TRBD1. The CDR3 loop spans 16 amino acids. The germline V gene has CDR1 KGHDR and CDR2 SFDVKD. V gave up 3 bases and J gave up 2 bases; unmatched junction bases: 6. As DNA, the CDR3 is TGTGCCACCAGTGATGCCCGACAGGGCCGCAATCAGCCCCAGCATTTT. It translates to CATSDARQGRNQPQHF.

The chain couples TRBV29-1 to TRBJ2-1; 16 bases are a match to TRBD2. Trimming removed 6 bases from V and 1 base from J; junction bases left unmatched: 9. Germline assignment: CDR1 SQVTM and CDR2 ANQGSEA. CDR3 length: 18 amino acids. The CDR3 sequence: CSVVVGTSGRGSYNEQFF. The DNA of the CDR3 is TGCAGCGTGGTAGTTGGGACTAGCGGGAGGGGGTCCTACAATGAGCAGTTCTTC.

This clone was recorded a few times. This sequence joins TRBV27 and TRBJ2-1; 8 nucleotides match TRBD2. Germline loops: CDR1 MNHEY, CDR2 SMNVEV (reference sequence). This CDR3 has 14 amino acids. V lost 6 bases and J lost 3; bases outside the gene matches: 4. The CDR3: CASRLAGFYNEQFF. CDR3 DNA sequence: TGTGCCAGCAGGCTAGCGGGCTTCTACAATGAGCAGTTCTTC.

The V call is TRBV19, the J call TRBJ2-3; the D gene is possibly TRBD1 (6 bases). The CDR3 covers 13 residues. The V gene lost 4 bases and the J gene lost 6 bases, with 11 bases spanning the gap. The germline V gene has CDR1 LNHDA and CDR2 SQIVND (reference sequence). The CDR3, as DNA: TGTGCCAGTAGTAGGGGGCCAAGGGATACGCAGTATTTT. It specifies CASSRGPRDTQYF.

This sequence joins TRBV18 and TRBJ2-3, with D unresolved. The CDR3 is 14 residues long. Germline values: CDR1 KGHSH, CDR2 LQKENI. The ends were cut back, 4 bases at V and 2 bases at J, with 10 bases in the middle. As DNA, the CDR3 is TGTGCCAGCTCACACGAGACTTCCACAGATACGCAGTATTTT. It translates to CASSHETSTDTQYF.

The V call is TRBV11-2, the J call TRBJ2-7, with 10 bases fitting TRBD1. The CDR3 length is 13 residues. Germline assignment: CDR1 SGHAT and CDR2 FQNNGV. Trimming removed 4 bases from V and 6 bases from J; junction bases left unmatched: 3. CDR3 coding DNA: TGTGCCAGCAGCTGGGACAGGGGTGGCGAGCAGTACGTC. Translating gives CASSWDRGGEQYV.

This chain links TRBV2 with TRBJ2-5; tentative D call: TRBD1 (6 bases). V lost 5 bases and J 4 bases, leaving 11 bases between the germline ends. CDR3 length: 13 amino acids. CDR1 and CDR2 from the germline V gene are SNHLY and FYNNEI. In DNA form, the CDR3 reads TGTGCCAGCAGTATTGGGGGCTCAGAGACCCAGTACTTC. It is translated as CASSIGGSETQYF.

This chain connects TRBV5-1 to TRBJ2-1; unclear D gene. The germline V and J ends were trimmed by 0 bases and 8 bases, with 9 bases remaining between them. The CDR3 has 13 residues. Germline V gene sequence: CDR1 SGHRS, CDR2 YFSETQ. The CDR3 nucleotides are TGCGCCAGCAGCTTGGGCAGGAACGATGAGCAGTTCTTC. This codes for CASSLGRNDEQFF.

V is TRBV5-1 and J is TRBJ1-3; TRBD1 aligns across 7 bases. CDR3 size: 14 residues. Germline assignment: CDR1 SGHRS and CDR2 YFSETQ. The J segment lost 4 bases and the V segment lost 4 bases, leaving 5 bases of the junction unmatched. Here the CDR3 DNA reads TGCGCCAGCAGCCCGAGACAGGGAGGAAACACCATATATTTT. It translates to CASSPRQGGNTIYF.

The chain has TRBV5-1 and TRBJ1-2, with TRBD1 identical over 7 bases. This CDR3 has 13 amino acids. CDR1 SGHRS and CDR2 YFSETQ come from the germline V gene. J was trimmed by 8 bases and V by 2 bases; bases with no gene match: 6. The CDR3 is CASSLQGYDGYTF. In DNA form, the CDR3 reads TGCGCCAGCAGCTTACAGGGGTACGACGGCTACACCTTC.

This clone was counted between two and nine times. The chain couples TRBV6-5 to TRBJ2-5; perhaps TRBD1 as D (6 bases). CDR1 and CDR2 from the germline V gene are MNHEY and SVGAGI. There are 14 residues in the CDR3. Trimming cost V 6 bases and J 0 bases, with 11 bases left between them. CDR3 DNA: TGTGCCAGCAGAGTGGACAGAGACCAAGAGACCCAGTACTTC. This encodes CASRVDRDQETQYF.

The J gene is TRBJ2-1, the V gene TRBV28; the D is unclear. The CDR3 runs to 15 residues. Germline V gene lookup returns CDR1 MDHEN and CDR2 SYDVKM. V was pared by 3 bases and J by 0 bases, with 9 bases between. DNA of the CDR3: TGTGCCAGCAGTTTGGCAGGTTACTCCTACAATGAGCAGTTCTTC. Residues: CASSLAGYSYNEQFF. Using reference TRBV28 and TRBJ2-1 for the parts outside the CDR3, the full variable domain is DVKVTQSSRYLVKRTGEKVFLECVQDMDHENMFWYRQDPGLGLRLIYFSYDVKMKEKGDIPEGYSVSREKKERFSLILESASTNQTSMYLCASSLAGYSYNEQFFGPGTRLTVL.

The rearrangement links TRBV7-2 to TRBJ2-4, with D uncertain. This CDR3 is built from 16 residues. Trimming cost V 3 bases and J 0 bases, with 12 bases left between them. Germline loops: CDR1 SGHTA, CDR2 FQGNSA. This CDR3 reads CASSFEAPRAKNIQYF. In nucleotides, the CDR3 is TGTGCCAGCAGCTTCGAGGCCCCTCGAGCCAAAAACATTCAGTACTTC.

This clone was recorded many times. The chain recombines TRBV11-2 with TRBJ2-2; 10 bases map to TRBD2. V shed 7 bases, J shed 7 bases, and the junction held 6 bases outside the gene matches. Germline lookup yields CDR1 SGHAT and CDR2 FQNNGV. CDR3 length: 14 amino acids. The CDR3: CASIASGSLGELFF. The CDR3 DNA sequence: TGTGCCAGCATAGCTAGCGGGAGTCTCGGGGAGCTGTTTTTT.

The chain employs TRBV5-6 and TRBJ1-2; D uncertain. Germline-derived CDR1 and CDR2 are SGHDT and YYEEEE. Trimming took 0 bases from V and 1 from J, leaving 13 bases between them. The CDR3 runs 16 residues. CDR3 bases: TGTGCCAGCAGCTTGGATCAGTCAAACCGTAACTATGGCTACACCTTC. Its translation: CASSLDQSNRNYGYTF.

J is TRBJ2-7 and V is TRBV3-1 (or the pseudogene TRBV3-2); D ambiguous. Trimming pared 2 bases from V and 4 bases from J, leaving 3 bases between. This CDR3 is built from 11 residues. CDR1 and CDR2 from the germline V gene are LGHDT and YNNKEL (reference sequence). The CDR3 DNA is TGTGCCAGCAGCCAATCGTACGAGCAGTACTTC. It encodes CASSQSYEQYF.

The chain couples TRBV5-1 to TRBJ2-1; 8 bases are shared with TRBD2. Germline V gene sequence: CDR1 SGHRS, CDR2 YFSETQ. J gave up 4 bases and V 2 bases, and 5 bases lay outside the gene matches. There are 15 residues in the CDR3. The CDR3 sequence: CASSLGSGGYNEQFF. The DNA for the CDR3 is TGCGCCAGCAGCTTAGGAAGCGGGGGATACAATGAGCAGTTCTTC. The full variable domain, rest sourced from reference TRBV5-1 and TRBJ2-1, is KAGVTQTPRYLIKTRGQQVTLSCSPISGHRSVSWYQQTPGQGLQFLFEYFSETQRNKGNFPGRFSGRQFSNSRSEMNVSTLELGDSALYLCASSLGSGGYNEQFFGPGTRLTVL.

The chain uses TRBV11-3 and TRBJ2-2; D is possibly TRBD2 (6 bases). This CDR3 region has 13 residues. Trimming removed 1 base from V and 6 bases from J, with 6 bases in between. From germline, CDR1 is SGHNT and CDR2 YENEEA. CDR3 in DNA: TGTGCCAGCAGCTTAGGGGGGGCCGGGGAGCTGTTTTTT. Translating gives CASSLGGAGELFF.

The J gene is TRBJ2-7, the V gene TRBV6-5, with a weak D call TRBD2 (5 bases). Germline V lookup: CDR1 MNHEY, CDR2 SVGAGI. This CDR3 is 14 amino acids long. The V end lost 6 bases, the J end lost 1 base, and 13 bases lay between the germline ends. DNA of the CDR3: TGTGCCAGCAGGTCTTCAGGAGGTTCCTACGAGCAGTACGTC. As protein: CASRSSGGSYEQYV.

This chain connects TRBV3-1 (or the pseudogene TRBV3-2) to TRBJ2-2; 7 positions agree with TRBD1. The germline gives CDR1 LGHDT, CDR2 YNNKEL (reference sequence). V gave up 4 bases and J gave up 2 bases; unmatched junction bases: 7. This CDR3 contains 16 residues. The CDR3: CASSLYGTDNTGELFF. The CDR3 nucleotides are TGTGCCAGCAGCCTTTACGGGACAGACAACACCGGGGAGCTGTTTTTT.

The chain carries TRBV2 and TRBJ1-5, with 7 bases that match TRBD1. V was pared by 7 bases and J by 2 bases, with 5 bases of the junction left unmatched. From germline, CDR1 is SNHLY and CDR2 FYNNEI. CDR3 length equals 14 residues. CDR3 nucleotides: TGTGCCAGCAAGATTGACAGGGGCAATCAGCCCCAGCATTTT. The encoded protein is CASKIDRGNQPQHF.

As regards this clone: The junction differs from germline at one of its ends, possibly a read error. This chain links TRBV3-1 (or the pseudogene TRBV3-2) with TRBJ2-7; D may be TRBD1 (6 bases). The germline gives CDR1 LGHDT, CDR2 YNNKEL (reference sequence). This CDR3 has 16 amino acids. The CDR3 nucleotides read TGTGCCGGCAGCCAAGATCCGGGGCAGGGGCTGTACGAGCAGTACTTC. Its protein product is CAGSQDPGQGLYEQYF.

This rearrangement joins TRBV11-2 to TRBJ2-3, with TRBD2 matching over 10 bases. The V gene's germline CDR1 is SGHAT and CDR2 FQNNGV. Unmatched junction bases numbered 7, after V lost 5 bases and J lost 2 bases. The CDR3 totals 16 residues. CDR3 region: CASSRSLAGITDTQYF. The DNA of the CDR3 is TGTGCCAGCAGCCGATCACTAGCGGGGATCACAGATACGCAGTATTTT.

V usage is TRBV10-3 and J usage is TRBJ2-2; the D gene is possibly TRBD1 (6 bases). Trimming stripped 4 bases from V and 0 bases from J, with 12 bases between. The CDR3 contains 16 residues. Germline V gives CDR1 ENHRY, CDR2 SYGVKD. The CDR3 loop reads CAISAGARANTGELFF. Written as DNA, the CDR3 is TGTGCCATCAGTGCAGGGGCTAGAGCGAACACCGGGGAGCTGTTTTTT.

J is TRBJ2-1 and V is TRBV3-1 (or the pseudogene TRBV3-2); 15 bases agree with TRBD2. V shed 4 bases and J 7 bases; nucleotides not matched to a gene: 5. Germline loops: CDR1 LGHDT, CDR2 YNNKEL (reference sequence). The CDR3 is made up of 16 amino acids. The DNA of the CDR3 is TGTGCCAGCAGCCCCGGACTAGCGGGAGGGGGGAATGAGCAGTTCTTC. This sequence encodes CASSPGLAGGGNEQFF.

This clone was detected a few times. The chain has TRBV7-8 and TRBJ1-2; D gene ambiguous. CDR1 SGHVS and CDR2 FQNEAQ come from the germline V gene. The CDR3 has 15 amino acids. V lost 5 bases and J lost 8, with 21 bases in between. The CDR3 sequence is CASSPPGLAMGGYTF. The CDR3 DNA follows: TGTGCCAGCAGCCCGCCGGGGTTAGCTATGGGGGGCTACACCTTC.